Detailed here is one TCR beta chain. Its antigen is not identified. Arm-PCR with iRepertoire HTBI primers amplified the CDR3 regions for these TCR beta libraries. One entry per CDR3 protein, called by TCRdb with MiXCR from the multiplex PCR reads. The sample holds about 470,000 distinct CDR3 sequences, under 25% seen once. Sample time point: persistent/refractory GD, antithyroid drugs over 5 years with positive TRAb. After RNA was extracted from PBMCs, the TCR library was made from it. An endocrinology department in Xi'an, China, supplied the patients. This record comes from a study of regulatory T cells in long-lasting Graves disease. Findings of the study overall: Favored usage of TRBV28, TRBJ1-2 and TRBJ2-5 was recorded in persistent disease. Not thyroid tissue but only peripheral blood was studied.

After removal of 6 bases from V and 1 base from J, the junction contained 4 bases not matched to a gene. Germline CDR1 is LNHDA and CDR2 is SQIVND (reference sequence). The CDR3 covers 15 residues. This chain joins TRBV19 and TRBJ2-2; 8 bases agree with TRBD2. The material sequenced was peripheral blood mononuclear cells (PBMCs), taken when the disease was refractory, from a patient treated with antithyroid drugs. This sequence originates from a female donor with Graves disease. The chain's CDR3 is CASRPSGLNTGELFF. The DNA for the CDR3 is TGTGCCAGTAGACCTAGCGGGTTGAACACCGGGGAGCTGTTTTTT.